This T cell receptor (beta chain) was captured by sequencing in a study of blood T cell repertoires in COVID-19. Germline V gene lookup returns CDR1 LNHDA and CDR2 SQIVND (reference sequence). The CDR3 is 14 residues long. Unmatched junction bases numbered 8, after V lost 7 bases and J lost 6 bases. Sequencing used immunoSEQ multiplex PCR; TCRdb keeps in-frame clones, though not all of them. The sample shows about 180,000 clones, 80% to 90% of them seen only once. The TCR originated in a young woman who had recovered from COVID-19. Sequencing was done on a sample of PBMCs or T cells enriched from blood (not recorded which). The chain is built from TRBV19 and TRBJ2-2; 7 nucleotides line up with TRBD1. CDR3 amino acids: CASITTQGAGELFF. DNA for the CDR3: TGTGCCAGTATTACAACTCAGGGGGCCGGGGAGCTGTTTTTT.